This TCR beta chain was found in a study of cytomegalovirus exposure and HLA in healthy donors. Study-level findings and limits: Analysis was carried out at a later point, and it linked a missense DCLRE1C variant to TCR beta V- and J-gene trimming. Donor immune exposure was known only as CMV serostatus.

Worth noting for this clone: Its antigen is as yet unknown.

This CDR3 has 15 amino acids. Germline CDR1 and CDR2: MDHEN and SYDVKM. Trimming cost V 6 bases and J 3 bases; bases outside gene matches: 10. PCR employed 60 Vbeta and 13 Jbeta primers. Here immunoSEQ multiplex PCR was the method, and the copy in TCRdb shows in-frame clones only, minus some. The sample totals under 250,000 clones; its top ten clones hold roughly 1.2%. Sequencing input: PBMCs. This receptor was obtained from a girl aged 2-15 years in good health and CMV-seropositive. The V gene is TRBV28, the J gene TRBJ2-7; TRBD2 aligns across 8 bases. The CDR3 loop reads CASRGGGLGFYEQYF. DNA for the CDR3: TGTGCCAGCAGGGGCGGGGGACTAGGATTCTACGAGCAGTACTTC.